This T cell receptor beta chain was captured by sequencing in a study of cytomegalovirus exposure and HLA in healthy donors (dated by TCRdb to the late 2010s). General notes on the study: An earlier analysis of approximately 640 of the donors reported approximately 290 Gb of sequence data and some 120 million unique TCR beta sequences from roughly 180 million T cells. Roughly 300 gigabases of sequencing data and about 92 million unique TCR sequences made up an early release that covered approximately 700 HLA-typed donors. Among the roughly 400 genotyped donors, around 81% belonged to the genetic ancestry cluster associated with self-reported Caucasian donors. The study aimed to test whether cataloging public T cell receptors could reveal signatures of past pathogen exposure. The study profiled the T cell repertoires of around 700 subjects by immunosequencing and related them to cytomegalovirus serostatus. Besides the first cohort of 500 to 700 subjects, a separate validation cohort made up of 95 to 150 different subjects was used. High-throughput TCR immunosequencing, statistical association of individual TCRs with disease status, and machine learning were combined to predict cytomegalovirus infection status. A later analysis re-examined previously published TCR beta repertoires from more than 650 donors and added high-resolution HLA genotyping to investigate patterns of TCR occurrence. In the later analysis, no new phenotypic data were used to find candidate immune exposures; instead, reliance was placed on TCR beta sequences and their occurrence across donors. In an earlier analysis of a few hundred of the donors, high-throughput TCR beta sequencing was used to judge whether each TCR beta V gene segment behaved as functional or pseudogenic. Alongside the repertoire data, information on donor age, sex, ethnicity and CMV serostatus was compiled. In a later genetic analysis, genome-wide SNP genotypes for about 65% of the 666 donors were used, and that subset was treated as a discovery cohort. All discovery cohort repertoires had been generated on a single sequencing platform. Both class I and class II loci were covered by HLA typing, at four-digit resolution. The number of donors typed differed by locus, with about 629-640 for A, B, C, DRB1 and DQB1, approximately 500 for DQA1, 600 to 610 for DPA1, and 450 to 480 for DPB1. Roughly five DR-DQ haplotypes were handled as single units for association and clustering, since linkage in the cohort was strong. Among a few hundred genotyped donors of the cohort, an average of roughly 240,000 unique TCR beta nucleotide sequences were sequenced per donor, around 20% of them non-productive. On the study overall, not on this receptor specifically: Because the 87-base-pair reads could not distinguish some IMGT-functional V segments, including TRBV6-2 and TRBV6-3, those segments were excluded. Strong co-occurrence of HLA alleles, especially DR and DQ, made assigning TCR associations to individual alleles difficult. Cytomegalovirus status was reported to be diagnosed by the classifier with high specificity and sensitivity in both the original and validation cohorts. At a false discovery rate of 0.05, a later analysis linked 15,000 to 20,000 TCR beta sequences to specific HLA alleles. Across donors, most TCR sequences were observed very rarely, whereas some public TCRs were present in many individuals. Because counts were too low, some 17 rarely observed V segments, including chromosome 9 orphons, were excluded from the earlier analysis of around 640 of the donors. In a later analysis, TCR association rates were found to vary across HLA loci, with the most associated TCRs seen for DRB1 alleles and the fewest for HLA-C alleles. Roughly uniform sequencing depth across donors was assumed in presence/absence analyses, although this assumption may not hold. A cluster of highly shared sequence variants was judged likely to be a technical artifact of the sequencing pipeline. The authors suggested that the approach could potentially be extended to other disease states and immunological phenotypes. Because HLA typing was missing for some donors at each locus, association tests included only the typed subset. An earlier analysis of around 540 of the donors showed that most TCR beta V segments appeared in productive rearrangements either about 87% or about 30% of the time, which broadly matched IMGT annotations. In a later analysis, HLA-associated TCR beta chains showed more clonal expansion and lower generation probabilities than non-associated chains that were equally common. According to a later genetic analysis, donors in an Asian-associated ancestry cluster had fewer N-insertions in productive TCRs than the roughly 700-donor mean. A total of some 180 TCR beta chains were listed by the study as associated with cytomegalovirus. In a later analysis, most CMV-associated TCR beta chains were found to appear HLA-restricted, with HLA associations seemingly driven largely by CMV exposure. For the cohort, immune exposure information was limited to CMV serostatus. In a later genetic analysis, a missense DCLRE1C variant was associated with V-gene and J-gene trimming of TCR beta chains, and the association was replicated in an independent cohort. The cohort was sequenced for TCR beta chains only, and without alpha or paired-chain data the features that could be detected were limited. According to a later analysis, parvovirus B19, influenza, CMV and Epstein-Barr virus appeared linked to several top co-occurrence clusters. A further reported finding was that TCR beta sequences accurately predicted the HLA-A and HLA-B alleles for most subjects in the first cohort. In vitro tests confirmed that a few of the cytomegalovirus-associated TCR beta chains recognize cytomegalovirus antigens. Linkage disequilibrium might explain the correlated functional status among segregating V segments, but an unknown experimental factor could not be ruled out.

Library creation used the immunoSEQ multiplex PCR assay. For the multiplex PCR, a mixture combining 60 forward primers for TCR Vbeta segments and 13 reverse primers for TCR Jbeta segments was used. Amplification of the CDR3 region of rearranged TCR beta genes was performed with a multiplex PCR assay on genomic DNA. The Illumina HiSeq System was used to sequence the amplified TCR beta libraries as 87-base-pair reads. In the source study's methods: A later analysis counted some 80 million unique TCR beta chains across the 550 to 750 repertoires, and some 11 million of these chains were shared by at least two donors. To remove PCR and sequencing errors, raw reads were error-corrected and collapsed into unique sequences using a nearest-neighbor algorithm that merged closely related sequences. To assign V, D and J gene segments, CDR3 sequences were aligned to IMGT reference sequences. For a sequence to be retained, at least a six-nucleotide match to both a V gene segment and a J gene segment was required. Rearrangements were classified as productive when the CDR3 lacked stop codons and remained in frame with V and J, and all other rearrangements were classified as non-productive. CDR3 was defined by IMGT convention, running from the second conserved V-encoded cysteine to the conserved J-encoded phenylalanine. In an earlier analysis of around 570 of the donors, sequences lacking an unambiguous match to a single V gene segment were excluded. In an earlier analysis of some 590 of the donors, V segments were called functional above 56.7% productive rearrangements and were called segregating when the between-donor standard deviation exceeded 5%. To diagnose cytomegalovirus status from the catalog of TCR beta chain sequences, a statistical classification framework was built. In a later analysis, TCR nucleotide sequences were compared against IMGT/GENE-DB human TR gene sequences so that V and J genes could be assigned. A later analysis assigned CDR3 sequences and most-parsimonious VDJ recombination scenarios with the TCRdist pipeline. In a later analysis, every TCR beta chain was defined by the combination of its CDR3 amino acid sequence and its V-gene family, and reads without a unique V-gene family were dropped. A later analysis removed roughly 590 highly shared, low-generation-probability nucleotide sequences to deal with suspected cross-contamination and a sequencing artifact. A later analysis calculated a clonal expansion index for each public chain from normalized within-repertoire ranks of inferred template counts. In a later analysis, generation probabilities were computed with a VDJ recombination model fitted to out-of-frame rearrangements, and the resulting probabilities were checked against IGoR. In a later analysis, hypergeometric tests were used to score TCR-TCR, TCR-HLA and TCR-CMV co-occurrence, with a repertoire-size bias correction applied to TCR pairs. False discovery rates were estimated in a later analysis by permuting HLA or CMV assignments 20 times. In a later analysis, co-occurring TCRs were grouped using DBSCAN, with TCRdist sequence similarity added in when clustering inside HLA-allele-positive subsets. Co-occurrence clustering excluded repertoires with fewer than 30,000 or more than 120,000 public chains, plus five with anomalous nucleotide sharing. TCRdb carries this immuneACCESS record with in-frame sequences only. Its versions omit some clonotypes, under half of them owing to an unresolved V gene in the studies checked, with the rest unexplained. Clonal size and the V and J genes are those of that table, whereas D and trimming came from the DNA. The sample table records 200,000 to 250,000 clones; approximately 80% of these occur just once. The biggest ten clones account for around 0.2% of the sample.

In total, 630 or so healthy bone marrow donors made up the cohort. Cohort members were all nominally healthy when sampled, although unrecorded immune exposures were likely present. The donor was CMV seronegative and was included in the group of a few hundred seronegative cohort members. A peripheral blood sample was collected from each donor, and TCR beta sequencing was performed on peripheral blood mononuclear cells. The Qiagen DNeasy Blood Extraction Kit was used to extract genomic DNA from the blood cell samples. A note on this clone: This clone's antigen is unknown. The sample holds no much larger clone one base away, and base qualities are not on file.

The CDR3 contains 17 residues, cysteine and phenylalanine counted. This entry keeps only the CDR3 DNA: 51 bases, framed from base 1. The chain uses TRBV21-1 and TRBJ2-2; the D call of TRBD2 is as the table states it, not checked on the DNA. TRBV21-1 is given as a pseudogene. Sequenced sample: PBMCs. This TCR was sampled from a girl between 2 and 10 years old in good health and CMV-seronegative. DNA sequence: TGTGCCAGCAGCAACCGGGACTACCGAGACAACACCGGGGAGCTGTTTTTT. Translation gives CASSNRDYRDNTGELFF.